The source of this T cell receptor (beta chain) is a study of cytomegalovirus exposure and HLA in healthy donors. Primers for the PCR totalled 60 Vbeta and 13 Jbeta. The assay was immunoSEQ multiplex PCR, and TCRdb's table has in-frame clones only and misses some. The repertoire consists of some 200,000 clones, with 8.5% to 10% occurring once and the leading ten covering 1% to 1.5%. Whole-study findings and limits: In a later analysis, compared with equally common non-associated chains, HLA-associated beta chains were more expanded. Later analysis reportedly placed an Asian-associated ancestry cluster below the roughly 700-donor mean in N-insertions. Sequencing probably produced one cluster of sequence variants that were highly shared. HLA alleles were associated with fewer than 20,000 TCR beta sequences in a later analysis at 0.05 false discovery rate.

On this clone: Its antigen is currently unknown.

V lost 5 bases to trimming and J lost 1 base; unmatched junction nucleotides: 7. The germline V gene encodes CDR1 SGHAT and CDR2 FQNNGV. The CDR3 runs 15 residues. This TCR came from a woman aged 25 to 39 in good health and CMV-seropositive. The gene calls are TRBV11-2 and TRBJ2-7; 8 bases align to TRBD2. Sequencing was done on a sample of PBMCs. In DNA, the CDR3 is TGTGCCAGCAGCCGTCTAGCGGGCCGTTCCTACGAGCAGTACTTC. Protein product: CASSRLAGRSYEQYF.